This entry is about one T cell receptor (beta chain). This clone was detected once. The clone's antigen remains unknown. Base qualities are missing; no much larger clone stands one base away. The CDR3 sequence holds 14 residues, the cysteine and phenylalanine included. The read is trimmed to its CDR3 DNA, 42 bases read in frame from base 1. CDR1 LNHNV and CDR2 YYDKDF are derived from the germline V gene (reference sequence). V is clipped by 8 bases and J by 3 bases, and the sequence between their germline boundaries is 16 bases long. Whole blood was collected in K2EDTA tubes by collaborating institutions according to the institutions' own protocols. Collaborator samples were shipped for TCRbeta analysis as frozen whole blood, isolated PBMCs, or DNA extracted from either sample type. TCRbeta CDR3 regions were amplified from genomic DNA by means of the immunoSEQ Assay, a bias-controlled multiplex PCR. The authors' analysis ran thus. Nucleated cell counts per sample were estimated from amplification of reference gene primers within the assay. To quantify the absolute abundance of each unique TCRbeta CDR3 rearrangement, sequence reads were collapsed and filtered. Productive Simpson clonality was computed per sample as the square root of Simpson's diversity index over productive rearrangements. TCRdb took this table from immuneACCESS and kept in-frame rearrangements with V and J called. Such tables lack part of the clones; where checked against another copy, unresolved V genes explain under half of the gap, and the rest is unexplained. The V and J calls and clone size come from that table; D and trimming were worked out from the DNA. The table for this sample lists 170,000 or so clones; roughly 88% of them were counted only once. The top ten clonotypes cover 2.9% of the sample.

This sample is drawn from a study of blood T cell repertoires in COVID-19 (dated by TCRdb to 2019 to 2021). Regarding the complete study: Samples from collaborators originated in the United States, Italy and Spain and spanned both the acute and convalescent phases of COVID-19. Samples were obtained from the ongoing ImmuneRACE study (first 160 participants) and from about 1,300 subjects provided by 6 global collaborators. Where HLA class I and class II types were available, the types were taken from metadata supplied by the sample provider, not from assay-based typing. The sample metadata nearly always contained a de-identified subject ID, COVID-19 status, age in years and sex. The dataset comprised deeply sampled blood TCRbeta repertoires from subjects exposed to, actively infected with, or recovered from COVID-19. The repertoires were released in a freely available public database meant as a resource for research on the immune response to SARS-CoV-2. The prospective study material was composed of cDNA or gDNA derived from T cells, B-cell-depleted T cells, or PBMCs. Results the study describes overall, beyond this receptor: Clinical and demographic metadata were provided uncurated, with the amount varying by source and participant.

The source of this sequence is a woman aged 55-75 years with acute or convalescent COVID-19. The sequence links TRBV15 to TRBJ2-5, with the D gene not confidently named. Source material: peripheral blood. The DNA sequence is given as TGTGCCACCCGACCGGGTGACGAAAAAGAGACCCAGTACTTC. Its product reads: CATRPGDEKETQYF.